This TCR beta chain was sequenced for a study of PD-1 blockade in classical Hodgkin lymphoma. Trimming shortened V by 2 bases and J by 2 bases, and 18 bases separated the two germline ends. CDR1 and CDR2 from the germline V gene are MNHNS and SASEGT. This CDR3 comprises 17 residues. Overall study results and limits: Undefined causes, possibly disease activity or prior therapy, underlie the repertoire differences. Newly diagnosed patients were reported to exhibit reduced baseline TCR diversity relative to healthy donors.

For this clone: Its antigen is currently unknown.

Regarding time point: newly diagnosed, previously untreated cHL patient sample. After PBMCs were thawed, their CD8+ T cells were isolated by magnetic negative selection. For comparison, PBMCs from newly diagnosed, untreated classical Hodgkin lymphoma were used. TCRdb's table, derived via immunoSEQ multiplex PCR, lists solely in-frame clones and lacks some. This table holds just over 14,000 clones, about 91% found once. The sample taken for sequencing was CD8+ T cells from blood. This receptor was taken from a human donor with classical Hodgkin lymphoma. This chain uses TRBV6-1 with TRBJ1-1; perhaps TRBD1 as D (5 bases). The CDR3 sequence: CASSEPFRRDLNTEAFF. CDR3 DNA sequence: TGTGCCAGCAGTGAACCCTTCCGCCGGGACCTAAACACTGAAGCTTTCTTT.